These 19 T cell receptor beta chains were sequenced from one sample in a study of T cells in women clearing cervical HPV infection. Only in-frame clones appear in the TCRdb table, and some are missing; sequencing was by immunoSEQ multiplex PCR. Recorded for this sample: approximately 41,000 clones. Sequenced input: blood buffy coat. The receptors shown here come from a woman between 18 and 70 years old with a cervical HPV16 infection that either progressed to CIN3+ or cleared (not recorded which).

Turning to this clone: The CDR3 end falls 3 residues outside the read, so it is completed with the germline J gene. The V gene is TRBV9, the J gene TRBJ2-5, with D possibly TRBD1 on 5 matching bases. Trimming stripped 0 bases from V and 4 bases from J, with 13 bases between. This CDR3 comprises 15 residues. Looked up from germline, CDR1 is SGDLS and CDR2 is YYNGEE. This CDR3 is CASSVGQGGLETQYF. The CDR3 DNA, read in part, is TGTGCCAGCAGCGTAGGGCAGGGTGGTTTAGAGACC.

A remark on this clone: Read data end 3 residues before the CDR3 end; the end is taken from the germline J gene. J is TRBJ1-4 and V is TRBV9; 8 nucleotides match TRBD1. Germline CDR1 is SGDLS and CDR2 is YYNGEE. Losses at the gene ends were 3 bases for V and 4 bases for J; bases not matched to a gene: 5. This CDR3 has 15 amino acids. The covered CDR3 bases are TGTGCCAGCAGCGCCCGGACAGGGATTAATGAAAAA. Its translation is CASSARTGINEK. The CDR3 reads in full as CASSARTGINEKLFF.

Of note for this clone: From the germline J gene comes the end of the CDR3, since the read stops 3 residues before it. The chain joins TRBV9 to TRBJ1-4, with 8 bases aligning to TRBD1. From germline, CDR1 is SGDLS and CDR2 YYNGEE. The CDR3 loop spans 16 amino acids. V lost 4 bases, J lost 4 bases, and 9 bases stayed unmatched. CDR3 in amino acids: CASSSSGTGYNEKLFF. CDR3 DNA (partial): TGTGCCAGCAGCTCATCCGGGACAGGATATAATGAAAAA.

CDR3 region: CASQDRGLRNEQFF. The sequenced CDR3 bases are TGTGCCAGCCAAGACAGGGGGCTTAGGAATGAG. The rearrangement uses TRBV12-3 or TRBV12-4 and TRBJ2-1; 10 bases match TRBD1. The read terminates 3 residues ahead of where the CDR3 ends, so the germline J gene completes it. CDR3 length: 14 residues. After removal of 8 bases from V and 7 bases from J, the junction contained 8 bases not matched to a gene.

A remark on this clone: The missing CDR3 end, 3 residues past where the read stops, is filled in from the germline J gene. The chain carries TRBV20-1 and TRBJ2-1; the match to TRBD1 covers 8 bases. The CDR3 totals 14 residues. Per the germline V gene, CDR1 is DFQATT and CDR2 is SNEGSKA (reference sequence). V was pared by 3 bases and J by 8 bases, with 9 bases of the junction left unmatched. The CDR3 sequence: CSASGTGGTYEQFF. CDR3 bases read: TGCAGTGCTAGTGGCACAGGGGGTACCTATGAG.

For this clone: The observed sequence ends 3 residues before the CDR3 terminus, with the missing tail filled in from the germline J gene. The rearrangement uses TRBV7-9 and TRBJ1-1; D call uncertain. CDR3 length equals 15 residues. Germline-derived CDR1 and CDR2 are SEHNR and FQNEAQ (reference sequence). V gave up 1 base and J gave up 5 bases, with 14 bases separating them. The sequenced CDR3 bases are TGTGCCAGCAGCTTAGACCTCACAGCGGGGACTGAA. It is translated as CASSLDLTAGTE. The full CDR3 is CASSLDLTAGTEAFF. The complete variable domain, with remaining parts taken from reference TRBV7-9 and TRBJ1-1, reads DTGVSQNPRHKITKRGQNVTFRCDPISEHNRLYWYRQTLGQGPEFLTYFQNEAQLEKSRLLSDRFSAERPKGSFSTLEIQRTEQGDSAMYLCASSLDLTAGTEAFFGQGTRLTVV.

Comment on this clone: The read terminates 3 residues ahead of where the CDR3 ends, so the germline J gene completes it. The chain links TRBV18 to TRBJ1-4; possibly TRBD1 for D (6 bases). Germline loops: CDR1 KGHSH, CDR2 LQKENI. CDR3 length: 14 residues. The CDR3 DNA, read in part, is TGTGCCAGCTCATCCTCGTCACAGGGTGGTGAA. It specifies CASSSSSQGGE. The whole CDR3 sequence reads CASSSSSQGGELFF.

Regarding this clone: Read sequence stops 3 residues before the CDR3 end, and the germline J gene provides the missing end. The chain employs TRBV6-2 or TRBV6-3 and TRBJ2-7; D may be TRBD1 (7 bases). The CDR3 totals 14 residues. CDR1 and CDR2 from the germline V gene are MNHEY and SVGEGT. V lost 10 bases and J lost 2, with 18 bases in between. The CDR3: CATFTGGGTYEQYF. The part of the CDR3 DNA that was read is TGTGCCACGTTCACAGGAGGGGGCACCTACGAG.

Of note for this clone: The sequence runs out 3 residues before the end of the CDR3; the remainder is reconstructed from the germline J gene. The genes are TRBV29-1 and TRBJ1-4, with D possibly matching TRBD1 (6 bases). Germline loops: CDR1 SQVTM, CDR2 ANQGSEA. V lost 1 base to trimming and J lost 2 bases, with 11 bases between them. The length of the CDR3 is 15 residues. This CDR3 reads CSVEGWGGTNEKLFF. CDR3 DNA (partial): TGCAGCGTTGAAGGATGGGGGGGCACTAATGAAAAA.

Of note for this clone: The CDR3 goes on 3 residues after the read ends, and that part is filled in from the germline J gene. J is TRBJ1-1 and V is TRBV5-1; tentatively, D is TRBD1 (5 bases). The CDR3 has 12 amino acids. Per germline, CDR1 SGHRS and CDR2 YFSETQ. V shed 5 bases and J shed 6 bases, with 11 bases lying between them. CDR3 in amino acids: CASRDTGPEAFF. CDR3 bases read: TGCGCCAGCAGGGACACGGGCCCTGAA.

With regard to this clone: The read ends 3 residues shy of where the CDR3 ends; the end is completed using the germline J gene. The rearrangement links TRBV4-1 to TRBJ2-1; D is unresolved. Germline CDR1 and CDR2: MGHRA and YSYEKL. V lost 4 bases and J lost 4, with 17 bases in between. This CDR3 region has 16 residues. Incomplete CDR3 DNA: TGCGCCAGCAGCCCAAGTCAAGCCGAGATTTACAATGAG. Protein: CASSPSQAEIYNE. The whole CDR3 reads CASSPSQAEIYNEQFF.

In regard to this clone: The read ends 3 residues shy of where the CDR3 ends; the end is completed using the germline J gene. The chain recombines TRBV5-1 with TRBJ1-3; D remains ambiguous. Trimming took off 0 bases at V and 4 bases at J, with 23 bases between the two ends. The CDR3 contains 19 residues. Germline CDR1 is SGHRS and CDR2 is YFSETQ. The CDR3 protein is CASSLESFAASQGGNTIYF. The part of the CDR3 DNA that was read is TGCGCCAGCAGCTTGGAGTCGTTTGCGGCCAGCCAAGGAGGAAACACC.

CDR3 loop: CASSFVLAGILDEQFF. Partial CDR3 DNA: TGTGCCAGCAGTTTCGTACTAGCGGGGATTTTGGATGAG. The chain uses TRBV28 and TRBJ2-1; 10 bases are a match to TRBD2. The read falls 3 residues short of the CDR3 end, and the missing part is taken from the germline J gene. This CDR3 spans 16 amino acids. Germline values: CDR1 MDHEN, CDR2 SYDVKM. Trimming took 3 bases from V and 8 from J; bases not matched to a gene: 10.

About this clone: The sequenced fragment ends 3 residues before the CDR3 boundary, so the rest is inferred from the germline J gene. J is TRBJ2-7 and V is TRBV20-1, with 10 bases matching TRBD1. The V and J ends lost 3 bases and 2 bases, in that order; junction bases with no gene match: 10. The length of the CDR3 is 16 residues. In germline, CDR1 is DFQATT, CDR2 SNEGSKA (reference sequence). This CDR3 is CSASSPRGTGAYEQYF. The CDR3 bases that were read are TGCAGTGCTAGCTCACCTCGAGGGACAGGGGCCTACGAG.

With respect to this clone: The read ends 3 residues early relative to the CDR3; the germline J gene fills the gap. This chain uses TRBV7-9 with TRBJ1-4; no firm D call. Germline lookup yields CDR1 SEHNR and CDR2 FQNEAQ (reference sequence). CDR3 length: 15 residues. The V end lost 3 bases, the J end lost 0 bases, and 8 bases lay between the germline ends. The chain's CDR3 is CASSLWLATNEKLFF. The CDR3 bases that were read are TGTGCCAGCAGCTTGTGGTTAGCAACTAATGAAAAA.

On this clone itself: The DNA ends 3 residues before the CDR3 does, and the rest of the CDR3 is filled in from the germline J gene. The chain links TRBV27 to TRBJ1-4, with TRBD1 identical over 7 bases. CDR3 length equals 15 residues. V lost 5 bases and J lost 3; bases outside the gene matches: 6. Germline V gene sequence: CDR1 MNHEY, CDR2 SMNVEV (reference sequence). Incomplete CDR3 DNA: TGTGCCAGCAGTGGTCCAGGGGGAGCTAATGAAAAA. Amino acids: CASSGPGGANEK. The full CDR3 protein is CASSGPGGANEKLFF.

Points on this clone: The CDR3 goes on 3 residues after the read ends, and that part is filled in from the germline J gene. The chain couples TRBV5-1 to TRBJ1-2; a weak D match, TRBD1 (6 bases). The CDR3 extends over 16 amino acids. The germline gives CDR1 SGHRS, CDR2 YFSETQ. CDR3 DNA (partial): TGCGCCAGCAGCTCGGCACAGGGTAATAAGGTACTAGGC. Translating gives CASSSAQGNKVLG. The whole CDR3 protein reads CASSSAQGNKVLGYTF.

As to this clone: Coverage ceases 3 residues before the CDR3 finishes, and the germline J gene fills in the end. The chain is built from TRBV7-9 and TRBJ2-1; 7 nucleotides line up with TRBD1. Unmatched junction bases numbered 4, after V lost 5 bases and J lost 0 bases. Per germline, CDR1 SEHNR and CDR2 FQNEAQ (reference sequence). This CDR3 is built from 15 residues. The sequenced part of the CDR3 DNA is TGTGCCAGCAGCCAACGGGACAGCTCCTACAATGAG. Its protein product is CASSQRDSSYNE. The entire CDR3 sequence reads CASSQRDSSYNEQFF.

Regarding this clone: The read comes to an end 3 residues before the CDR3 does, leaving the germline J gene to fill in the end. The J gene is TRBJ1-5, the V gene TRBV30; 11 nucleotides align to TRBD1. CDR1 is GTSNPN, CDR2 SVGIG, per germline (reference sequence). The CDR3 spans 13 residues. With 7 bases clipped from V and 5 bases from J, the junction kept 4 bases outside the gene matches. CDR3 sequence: CASSDRGHQPQHF. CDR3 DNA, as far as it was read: TGTGCCTCTTCGGACAGGGGGCATCAGCCC.